Below are 25 T cell receptor beta chains sequenced from a single sample in a study of T cell clones after liver transplantation. Repertoires were generated with immunoSEQ multiplex PCR, while TCRdb's copy carries only in-frame clones and drops some. The data contain roughly 49,000 clones, more than 65% of them singletons. The sequencing used CD4+ T cells from blood, collected 54 months after liver transplant. The receptor source for this set is a human patient who received a liver transplant. The T cells may partly be graft donor cells.

The chain combines TRBV7-9 with TRBJ2-5; TRBD2 is a possible D gene (5 bases). Trimming left V 2 bases short and J 3 bases short, with 10 bases between. From germline, CDR1 is SEHNR and CDR2 FQNEAQ (reference sequence). The CDR3 has 14 residues. CDR3 nucleotides: TGTGCCAGCAGCTTATCCAGAGCGGAAGAGACCCAGTACTTC. This gives the protein CASSLSRAEETQYF.

The chain carries TRBV4-1 and TRBJ1-1, with 7 bases identical to TRBD1. Germline V gene sequence: CDR1 MGHRA, CDR2 YSYEKL. After removal of 3 bases from V and 1 base from J, the junction contained 2 bases not matched to a gene. The CDR3 has 14 residues. The CDR3 here is CASSQRQGNTEAFF. CDR3 coding DNA: TGCGCCAGCAGCCAGAGACAGGGGAACACTGAAGCTTTCTTT.

The rearrangement links TRBV7-9 to TRBJ1-5; no reliable D call. CDR1 SEHNR and CDR2 FQNEAQ come from the germline V gene (reference sequence). The CDR3 loop spans 15 amino acids. The V end was cut by 1 base, the J end by 4 bases, with 11 bases between. CDR3 nucleotides: TGTGCCAGCAGCTTAGATGGCCCGCTTAATCAGCCCCAGCATTTT. Its protein is CASSLDGPLNQPQHF.

V gene TRBV11-3 combines with J gene TRBJ2-2; maybe TRBD2 (6 bases). The CDR3 extends over 15 amino acids. Trimming cost V 1 base and J 6 bases, with 12 bases left between them. In germline, CDR1 is SGHNT, CDR2 YENEEA. DNA of the CDR3: TGTGCCAGCAGCTTAGCCTGGGGGGATGCCGGGGAGCTGTTTTTT. Translating it yields CASSLAWGDAGELFF.

This chain links TRBV5-1 with TRBJ1-1; the D gene is possibly TRBD1 (5 bases). Trimming pared 6 bases from V and 0 bases from J, leaving 15 bases between. The CDR3 runs 15 residues. Per the germline V gene, CDR1 is SGHRS and CDR2 is YFSETQ. The CDR3 coding sequence is TGCGCCAGCACCTCCCGGGACGGCTTGAACACTGAAGCTTTCTTT. It specifies CASTSRDGLNTEAFF.

The chain couples TRBV7-6 to TRBJ1-1; 7 bases fit TRBD1. The CDR3 runs to 14 residues. V lost 2 bases, J lost 0 bases, and 0 bases stayed unmatched. CDR1 and CDR2 from the germline V gene are SGHVS and FNYEAQ. CDR3 region: CASSLQGVNTEAFF. The CDR3 nucleotides are TGTGCCAGCAGCTTACAGGGGGTGAACACTGAAGCTTTCTTT.

This chain uses TRBV5-6 with TRBJ2-3; 9 bases line up with TRBD1. This CDR3 is 15 amino acids long. Germline V CDR1 and CDR2: SGHDT, YYEEEE. Germline trimming cut 4 bases from V and 6 bases from J; bases unmatched to any gene: 9. The CDR3 nucleotides are TGTGCCAGCAGCCCTACAGGGGGCGTCTCGGATACGCAGTATTTT. This codes for CASSPTGGVSDTQYF. Full variable domain (rest looked up from reference TRBV5-6 and TRBJ2-3): DAGVTQSPTHLIKTRGQQVTLRCSPKSGHDTVSWYQQALGQGPQFIFQYYEEEERQRGNFPDRFSGHQFPNYSSELNVNALLLGDSALYLCASSPTGGVSDTQYFGPGTRLTVL.

The genes are TRBV5-1 and TRBJ1-1; 10 bases agree with TRBD1. The CDR3 contains 14 residues. From germline, CDR1 is SGHRS and CDR2 YFSETQ. V dropped 3 bases and J dropped 4; count of bases not matched to a gene: 3. Written as DNA, the CDR3 is TGCGCCAGCAGCTATGGACAGGGGGTCACTGAAGCTTTCTTT. It codes for CASSYGQGVTEAFF.

The chain recombines TRBV9 with TRBJ2-4, with 8 bases identical to TRBD1. CDR1 is SGDLS, CDR2 YYNGEE, per germline. The CDR3 spans 13 residues. The ends lost 9 bases at V and 4 bases at J; junction bases unmatched: 6. The CDR3 bases are TGTGCCATTCCCCGGGACAGGAAAAACATTCAGTACTTC. The encoded protein is CAIPRDRKNIQYF.

This clone was counted only a few times. V gene TRBV28 combines with J gene TRBJ1-4; D is perhaps TRBD1 (5 bases). Germline CDR1 reads MDHEN; CDR2 reads SYDVKM. V lost 7 bases and J lost 10, with 13 bases in between. This CDR3 spans 12 amino acids. The CDR3 coding sequence is TGTGCCAGCAAAATTGGGGACGGAAAACTGTTTTTT. It is translated as CASKIGDGKLFF.

The chain joins TRBV10-3 to TRBJ1-4, with a weak D call TRBD1 (5 bases). Trimming took off 5 bases at V and 4 bases at J, with 14 bases between the two ends. The CDR3 consists of 15 residues. Per the germline V gene, CDR1 is ENHRY and CDR2 is SYGVKD. CDR3 region: CAISTGDRFNEKLFF. The CDR3 DNA reads as TGTGCCATCAGTACGGGAGACAGATTTAATGAAAAACTGTTTTTT.

The chain carries TRBV19 and TRBJ2-2; TRBD1 matches at 8 bases. Germline assignment: CDR1 LNHDA and CDR2 SQIVND (reference sequence). There are 15 residues in the CDR3. The V gene end was trimmed by 9 bases and the J gene end by 7 bases; junction bases not matched to a gene: 13. The DNA of the CDR3 is TGTGCCAGATCCCTCGGGACAGGCAGAAACGGGGAGCTGTTTTTT. This sequence encodes CARSLGTGRNGELFF.

This clone has just a few counts. This chain connects TRBV5-6 to TRBJ2-1; 7 nucleotides align to TRBD1. Germline assignment: CDR1 SGHDT and CDR2 YYEEEE. J was trimmed by 12 bases and V by 4 bases; bases with no gene match: 7. This CDR3 region has 12 residues. The CDR3 reads CASSMDRRVQFF. CDR3 coding DNA: TGTGCCAGCAGCATGGACAGGCGGGTGCAGTTCTTC.

The rearrangement uses TRBV18 and TRBJ2-7, with D tentatively TRBD1 (5 bases). The CDR3 runs to 12 residues. Trimming took off 3 bases at V and 3 bases at J, with 6 bases between the two ends. The germline CDR1 and CDR2 sequences are KGHSH and LQKENI. CDR3 nucleotide sequence: TGTGCCAGCTCACCCGACAGCTACGAGCAGTACTTC. Residues: CASSPDSYEQYF.

The chain recombines TRBV4-2 with TRBJ2-7, with D maybe TRBD2 (6 bases). The CDR3 runs to 15 residues. Germline V gene sequence: CDR1 LGHNA, CDR2 YNFKEQ. With 0 bases removed from V and 3 bases from J, the gap between germline ends came to 12 bases. The CDR3 DNA sequence: TGTGCCAGCAGCCAAGAGGGGCGGGGCCACTACGAGCAGTACTTC. It yields the protein CASSQEGRGHYEQYF.

CDR3 in amino acids: CASSLEVPSGTFF. The CDR3 DNA is TGTGCCAGCAGTTTAGAAGTCCCCTCGGGTACTTTCTTT. The chain joins TRBV28 to TRBJ1-1; D call uncertain. CDR1 and CDR2 (germline): MDHEN, SYDVKM. Between the trimmed V and J ends, which lost 2 bases and 12 bases, there was a span of 16 bases. The CDR3 sequence is 13 residues long.

The chain links TRBV5-5 to TRBJ1-1; the D gene is possibly TRBD1 (5 bases). From germline, CDR1 is SGHKS and CDR2 YYEKEE (reference sequence). Trimming left V 0 bases short and J 3 bases short, with 9 bases between. The CDR3 extends over 14 amino acids. In nucleotides, the CDR3 is TGTGCCAGCAGCTTGGCGGGGGTGGACACTGAAGCTTTCTTT. Translation: CASSLAGVDTEAFF.

J is TRBJ1-1 and V is TRBV10-2, with D unclear. V dropped 1 base and J dropped 1 base, with 7 bases sitting between them. Germline V gives CDR1 WSHSY, CDR2 SAAADI. The CDR3 has 14 amino acids. Here the CDR3 DNA reads TGCGCCAGCAGTGAGTATCGAAGGAACACTGAAGCTTTCTTT. Its protein product is CASSEYRRNTEAFF.

The V and J genes are TRBV9 and TRBJ2-5, with TRBD1 identical over 9 bases. V gave up 0 bases and J gave up 5 bases; unmatched junction bases: 8. Germline V lookup: CDR1 SGDLS, CDR2 YYNGEE. There are 16 residues in the CDR3. CDR3 coding DNA: TGTGCCAGCAGCGTAGGTTGGGGACAGGGTATGGAGACCCAGTACTTC. Protein: CASSVGWGQGMETQYF.

The chain uses TRBV4-2 and TRBJ2-7, with 7 positions matching TRBD1. Germline lookup yields CDR1 LGHNA and CDR2 YNFKEQ. The CDR3 length is 17 residues. The J segment lost 0 bases and the V segment lost 0 bases, leaving 8 bases of the junction unmatched. The CDR3 DNA reads as TGTGCCAGCAGCCAAGATATGGGACAGCCATACTCCTACGAGCAGTACTTC. This codes for CASSQDMGQPYSYEQYF.

V is TRBV5-1 and J is TRBJ2-7, with 10 bases identical to TRBD1. Germline lookup yields CDR1 SGHRS and CDR2 YFSETQ. The V gene end was trimmed by 3 bases and the J gene end by 3 bases; junction bases not matched to a gene: 3. There are 14 residues in the CDR3. This CDR3 is CASSWDRGGYEQYF. The DNA for the CDR3 is TGCGCCAGCAGCTGGGACAGGGGAGGCTACGAGCAGTACTTC.

This clone is labeled as medium-sized. This sequence joins TRBV9 and TRBJ1-1; D gene uncertain. The CDR3 is 14 residues long. Per germline, CDR1 SGDLS and CDR2 YYNGEE. V lost 0 bases to trimming and J lost 0 bases, with 6 bases between them. The chain's CDR3 is CASSVGTLNTEAFF. The DNA of the CDR3 is TGTGCCAGCAGCGTAGGGACTTTGAACACTGAAGCTTTCTTT.

The rearrangement uses TRBV7-2 and TRBJ1-2; 7 bases agree with TRBD1. The CDR3 has 15 residues. Trimming cost V 1 base and J 7 bases; bases outside gene matches: 9. Germline assignment: CDR1 SGHTA and CDR2 FQGNSA. This CDR3 is CASSLERGGAGGYTF. CDR3 coding DNA: TGTGCCAGCAGCTTAGAAAGAGGGGGCGCCGGTGGCTACACCTTC.

This clone was found once. V is TRBV16 and J is TRBJ1-2; possibly TRBD1 for D (6 bases). V was cut by 0 bases and J by 7 bases, with 15 bases left in between. The CDR3 is 15 amino acids. Looked up from germline, CDR1 is KGHSY and CDR2 is FQNENV. The CDR3 loop is CASSQSPGTTGGYTF. As DNA, the CDR3 is TGTGCCAGCAGCCAATCTCCAGGGACAACTGGTGGCTACACCTTC.

This chain links TRBV13 with TRBJ1-1; a weak D match, TRBD1 (6 bases). The CDR3 consists of 14 residues. Trimming shortened V by 7 bases and J by 1 base, and 13 bases separated the two germline ends. Germline assignment: CDR1 PRHDT and CDR2 FYEKMQ (reference sequence). CDR3 protein: CASNRQATNTEAFF. DNA of the CDR3: TGTGCCAGCAACCGACAGGCGACGAACACTGAAGCTTTCTTT.